This T cell receptor beta chain is drawn from a study of cytomegalovirus exposure and HLA in healthy donors. Notes on the study in general: There were several of the most significant clusters that appeared linked to common viral pathogens in a later analysis. Researchers reported in a later analysis that a missense DCLRE1C variant was tied to TCR beta V- and J-gene trimming.

Per germline, CDR1 LNHNV and CDR2 YYDKDF (reference sequence). The CDR3 extends over 13 amino acids. V lost 3 bases to trimming and J lost 2 bases, with 7 bases between them. Amplification used 60 Vbeta primers and 13 Jbeta primers. Study processing details: It was a later analysis that counted tens of millions of unique TCR beta chains, of which roughly 11 million were shared. TCRdb's copy holds only in-frame clones and misses some; the assay was immunoSEQ multiplex PCR. Clone size and V and J calls were adopted from that table, with D and trimming inferred from the DNA. The table shows about 150,000 clones, with about 85% occurring only once. With respect to this clone: The antigen remains unidentified.

V is TRBV15 and J is TRBJ2-5; no clear D gene. Sequencing input: PBMCs. This receptor was taken from a woman between 18 and 29 years old in good health and CMV-seronegative. The CDR3 is CATSSYSQETQYF. The DNA of the CDR3 is TGTGCCACCAGCAGTTACAGTCAAGAGACCCAGTACTTC.